Listed below are T cell receptor beta chains from one sample, sequenced in a study of lymphopenia after photon versus proton radiotherapy. Profiled with immunoSEQ multiplex PCR; TCRdb holds only in-frame clones, not every one. The sample records about 61,000 clones, around 87% being singletons. The sample consisted of peripheral blood, taken from a patient treated with photon-based radiotherapy. These receptors were collected from a man between 35 and 55 years old with gastric cancer. Each CDR3 is given without its conserved first and last residue.

v_call cdr3_aa
TRBV5-1 ASSLMGISTDTQY
TRBV10-3 AISERDRGSLGGYT
TRBV6-5 ASSKDWDTEAF
TRBV27 ASSLFGPRERGTDTQY
TRBV7-3 ASSLTRQVLGYT
TRBV7-2 ASSPRGGGIGYT
TRBV7-8 ASSLEGLKNEKLF
TRBV29-1 SVEDELGGYT
TRBV13 ASSFRSAVQEQF
TRBV7-2 ASSENYEQY
TRBV30 AWRGNARETQY
TRBV7-6 ASSPLEGRANQPQH
TRBV5-4 ASSLGGGEETQY
TRBV5-1 ASSGDSYSSTDTQY
TRBV30 ALDRGRVDTQY
TRBV2 ASRLSENSNQPQH
TRBV6-6 ASSGLQYSNQPQH
TRBV11-2 ASSLRGTGRQAEKLF
TRBV27 ASSRSTGPNQPQH
TRBV7-9 ASSSDRGWSGNQPQH
TRBV30 AWSSGGIDGYT
TRBV9 ASSVGQAQETQY
TRBV19 ASSQQRLQETQY
TRBV30 AWSGSGNTIY
TRBV9 ASSVVGETQY
TRBV7-9 AIPRTSGGSSSYNEQF
TRBV2 ASRDKLNTGELF
TRBV5-8 ASSSGAGIEQY
TRBV7-3 ASSMGTDHTQY
TRBV4-1 ASSPTSGSTDTQY
TRBV5-1 ASSLYGYNEKLF
TRBV6-1 ASSLGGATDTQY
TRBV6-1 ASSESPRGTNEKLF
TRBV6-4 ASSVLPATDTQY
TRBV5-1 ASSLAGQGTGELF
TRBV7-8 ASSPWEGAPETQY
TRBV5-8 ASSRTGGLQY
TRBV9 ASSVVKPFNYGYT
TRBV4-2 ASSQDLIQF
TRBV6-5 ASSKTLGGEKLF